These 21 T cell receptor beta chains were sequenced from one sample in a study of regulatory T cells in long-lasting Graves disease. Time point indicated: newly diagnosed GD, antithyroid drugs for less than 3 months. RNA from PBMCs was the source of the TCR library. Sequencing libraries for TCR beta were prepared with iRepertoire HTBI primers and Arm-PCR of CDR3 regions. Using its own MiXCR run on the multiplex PCR reads, TCRdb lists one record per CDR3 protein. This table has around 500,000 distinct CDR3 sequences, roughly 12% appearing once. These data also featured in a second study, about T cells in Graves' hyperthyroidism and ophthalmopathy.

Sequenced material: peripheral blood mononuclear cells (PBMCs), taken at new diagnosis, from a patient treated with antithyroid drugs. These receptors originate from a young man with Graves disease.

The chain employs TRBV6-5 and TRBJ1-4; D remains unclear. The CDR3 sequence is 13 residues long. Germline CDR1 is MNHEY and CDR2 is SVGAGI. V was clipped by 2 bases and J by 10 bases, with 11 bases between them. CDR3: CASSYARVTKLFF. For the CDR3, the DNA is TGTGCCAGCAGTTACGCGCGGGTCACAAAACTGTTTTTT.

This clonotype was seen at least ten times. The chain recombines TRBV29-1 with TRBJ2-5; TRBD1 or TRBD2 may be the D gene (6 bases each). CDR1 and CDR2 from the germline V gene are SQVTM and ANQGSEA. CDR3 length: 13 amino acids. Trimming left V 7 bases short and J 5 bases short, with 17 bases between. CDR3 protein: CSARDGRGETQYF. The CDR3 DNA sequence: TGCAGCGCGCGGGACGGCAGGGGCGAGACCCAGTACTTC.

A remark on this clonotype: This may be a read error: a much more frequent sequence differs by one nucleotide. The chain joins TRBV7-9 to TRBJ2-3, with TRBD2 as a possible D gene (5 bases). Germline CDR1 SEHNR, CDR2 FQNEAQ (reference sequence). V gave up 6 bases and J gave up 3 bases, with 13 bases separating them. The CDR3 sequence is 14 residues long. The DNA for the CDR3 is TGTGCCAGCAGGCGACCAGCGGATACAGATACGCAGTATTTT. This gives the protein CASRRPADTDTQYF.

V usage is TRBV19 and J usage is TRBJ2-2, with 10 bases that match TRBD2. CDR1 LNHDA and CDR2 SQIVND come from the germline V gene (reference sequence). The V segment lost 6 bases and the J segment 5 bases; nucleotides outside the gene matches: 6. CDR3 size: 15 residues. The CDR3 region has the DNA TGTGCCAGTAGAAGGGCTAGCGGGAGTACCGGGGAGCTGTTTTTT. Translating it yields CASRRASGSTGELFF.

This clonotype was seen more than once but under ten times. It may be a read error: a sequence one base away is much more abundant. This chain connects TRBV2 to TRBJ2-7; D is ambiguous. Germline lookup yields CDR1 SNHLY and CDR2 FYNNEI. The CDR3 loop spans 14 amino acids. The ends were cut back, 7 bases at V and 5 bases at J, with 18 bases in the middle. CDR3 amino acids: CASNDPVGRDEQYF. The CDR3 DNA reads as TGTGCCAGCAATGATCCAGTCGGTCGCGACGAGCAGTACTTC.

This clonotype has a count of ten or more. The chain is built from TRBV12-3 or TRBV12-4 and TRBJ2-3; a weak D match, TRBD2 (6 bases). Trimming stripped 5 bases from V and 7 bases from J, with 19 bases between. This CDR3 is 15 amino acids long. CDR3 loop: CASSLPGRLANTQYF. CDR3 DNA sequence: TGTGCCAGCAGTCTCCCGGGGAGGCTCGCAAATACGCAGTATTTT.

This clonotype has only a few counts. This could be a read error, since a much larger clone is one nucleotide away. The chain uses TRBV12-3 or TRBV12-4 and TRBJ2-7, with 9 nucleotides matching TRBD2. CDR3 size: 14 residues. The CDR3 is CAGSLWREGPLQYF. DNA for the CDR3: TGTGCCGGCAGTTTATGGCGGGAGGGCCCTTTGCAGTACTTC.

This clonotype turned up a few times. CDR3 nucleotides: TGTGCCATCAGTGTGTCGGACTCCAACACCGGGGAGCTGTTTTTT. Translated, it gives CAISVSDSNTGELFF. The chain combines TRBV10-3 with TRBJ2-2, with D perhaps matching TRBD2 (5 bases). Germline assignment: CDR1 ENHRY and CDR2 SYGVKD. The CDR3 is made up of 15 amino acids. V was trimmed by 4 bases and J by 2 bases, leaving 11 bases between them.

The sample holds a few counts of this clonotype. The V call is TRBV20-1, the J call TRBJ1-2; 9 nucleotides line up with TRBD1. The CDR3 loop spans 13 amino acids. Germline loops: CDR1 DFQATT, CDR2 SNEGSKA (reference sequence). V dropped 6 bases and J dropped 8; count of bases not matched to a gene: 10. The CDR3 DNA reads TGCAGTGCAAAAGCCGGGACAGGGAAAGGCTACACCTTC. This sequence encodes CSAKAGTGKGYTF.

Many counts were recorded for this clonotype. The rearrangement uses TRBV7-2 and TRBJ1-2; a possible D gene is TRBD1 (5 bases). Germline V CDR1 and CDR2: SGHTA, FQGNSA. The CDR3 totals 15 residues. The V gene lost 5 bases and the J gene lost 7 bases, with 20 bases spanning the gap. The CDR3: CASSQTGGAARGYTF. In DNA, the CDR3 is TGTGCCAGCAGCCAAACTGGTGGGGCGGCGCGTGGCTACACCTTC.

The chain couples TRBV11-2 to TRBJ2-5; tentatively, D is TRBD1 (6 bases). Trimming shortened V by 4 bases and J by 5 bases, and 23 bases separated the two germline ends. The germline V gene has CDR1 SGHAT and CDR2 FQNNGV. There are 17 residues in the CDR3. CDR3 sequence reads: CASSSSRGGGRVETQYF. The CDR3 bases are TGTGCCAGCAGCTCTTCTCGAGGGGGTGGCCGCGTGGAGACCCAGTACTTC.

This clonotype occurred once. The rearrangement joins TRBV20-1 to TRBJ2-7; D tentatively reads TRBD1 or TRBD2 (5 bases each). V lost 4 bases and J 2 bases, leaving 27 bases between the germline ends. The CDR3 loop spans 18 amino acids. Germline CDR1 is DFQATT and CDR2 is SNEGSKA (reference sequence). CDR3 amino acids: CSATPGTSTGRSPYEQYF. CDR3 nucleotides: TGCAGTGCTACCCCTGGGACCTCAACGGGGCGGAGCCCCTACGAGCAGTACTTC.

The rearrangement joins TRBV15 to TRBJ2-5; 9 nucleotides align to TRBD2. The CDR3 totals 17 residues. Germline-derived CDR1 and CDR2 are LNHNV and YYDKDF (reference sequence). After removal of 0 bases from V and 5 bases from J, the junction contained 10 bases not matched to a gene. This CDR3 is CATSRDGLAGAGETQYF. The CDR3 region has the DNA TGTGCCACCAGCAGAGATGGGTTAGCGGGAGCGGGGGAGACCCAGTACTTC.

This clonotype was picked up many times. The chain uses TRBV11-2 and TRBJ1-4; 7 nucleotides agree with TRBD1. The length of the CDR3 is 14 residues. Trimming removed 5 bases from V and 7 bases from J; junction bases left unmatched: 7. Germline CDR1 and CDR2: SGHAT and FQNNGV. The CDR3 spells CASSQGEQGEKLFF. CDR3 nucleotide sequence: TGTGCCAGCAGCCAGGGGGAACAGGGTGAAAAACTGTTTTTT.

The chain has TRBV7-9 and TRBJ2-7, with TRBD2 matching over 8 bases. This CDR3 region has 15 residues. J lost 1 base, V lost 5 bases, and 7 bases had no gene match. Germline CDR1 SEHNR, CDR2 FQNEAQ (reference sequence). CDR3 sequence: CASSTTSGLSYEQYF. The CDR3 bases are TGTGCCAGCAGCACCACTAGCGGCTTGTCCTACGAGCAGTACTTC.

This clonotype was detected ten times or more. The CDR3 DNA reads TGTGCCAGCAGCGGACTAGCGGGAGACGCAGATACGCAGTATTTT. Encoded protein: CASSGLAGDADTQYF. The rearrangement joins TRBV3-1 to TRBJ2-3; 13 nucleotides agree with TRBD2. Trimming at V came to 5 bases and at J to 4 bases, leaving 3 bases not matched to a gene. This CDR3 has 15 residues. Germline CDR1 reads LGHDT; CDR2 reads YNNKEL (reference sequence).

The genes are TRBV29-1 and TRBJ2-3; D unresolved. The ends were cut back, 5 bases at V and 1 base at J, with 13 bases in the middle. CDR3 length equals 14 residues. Germline V lookup: CDR1 SQVTM, CDR2 ANQGSEA. The CDR3 region is CSVPSGSGTDTQYF. Here the CDR3 DNA reads TGCAGCGTTCCCTCCGGATCTGGCACAGATACGCAGTATTTT.

The gene calls are TRBV5-1 and TRBJ2-1, with a possible D match to TRBD2 (7 bases). This CDR3 is 16 amino acids long. Per the germline V gene, CDR1 is SGHRS and CDR2 is YFSETQ. Trimming took 0 bases from V and 0 from J, leaving 10 bases between them. The chain's CDR3 is CASSLEGGTSYNEQFF. CDR3 nucleotide sequence: TGCGCCAGCAGCTTGGAGGGGGGGACCTCCTACAATGAGCAGTTCTTC.

This clonotype was picked up many times. The gene calls are TRBV6-2 or TRBV6-3 and TRBJ2-5; 13 bases fit TRBD2. The CDR3 has 16 amino acids. V gave up 1 base and J gave up 9 bases; unmatched junction bases: 8. Germline V gene data show CDR1 as MNHEY and CDR2 as SVGEGT. The CDR3: CASSYFGTSGVRAQYF. CDR3 nucleotides: TGTGCCAGCAGTTACTTCGGGACTAGCGGGGTCCGGGCCCAGTACTTC.

Ten or more counts support this clonotype. The rearrangement links TRBV10-3 to TRBJ1-2; D might be TRBD1 (6 bases). V lost 6 bases and J 4 bases, leaving 12 bases between the germline ends. The CDR3 is 13 amino acids. Germline loops: CDR1 ENHRY, CDR2 SYGVKD. The CDR3 protein is CAIRDRGAYGYTF. The DNA of the CDR3 is TGTGCCATCAGGGACAGAGGGGCCTATGGCTACACCTTC.

This chain joins TRBV14 and TRBJ2-2, with TRBD2 identical over 10 bases. J lost 7 bases, V lost 0 bases, and 8 bases had no gene match. The length of the CDR3 is 17 residues. The germline V gene has CDR1 SGHDN and CDR2 FVKESK. The CDR3 spells CASSQDWLAGDGGELFF. CDR3 bases: TGTGCCAGCAGCCAAGATTGGCTAGCGGGAGATGGCGGGGAGCTGTTTTTT.